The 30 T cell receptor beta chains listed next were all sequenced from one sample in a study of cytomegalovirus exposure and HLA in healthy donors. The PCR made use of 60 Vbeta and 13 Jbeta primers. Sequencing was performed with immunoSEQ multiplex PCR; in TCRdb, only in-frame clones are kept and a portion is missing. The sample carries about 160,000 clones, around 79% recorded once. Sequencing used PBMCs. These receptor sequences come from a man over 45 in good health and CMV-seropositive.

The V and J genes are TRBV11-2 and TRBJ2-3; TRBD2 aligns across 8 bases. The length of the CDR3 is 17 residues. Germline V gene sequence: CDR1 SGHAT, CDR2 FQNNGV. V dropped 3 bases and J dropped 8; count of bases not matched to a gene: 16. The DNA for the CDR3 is TGTGCCAGCAGCTTGTCTTCCCCAGCGGGAGCGGGTGGTACGCAGTATTTT. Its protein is CASSLSSPAGAGGTQYF. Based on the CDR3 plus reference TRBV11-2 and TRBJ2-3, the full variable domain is EAGVAQSPRYKIIEKRQSVAFWCNPISGHATLYWYQQILGQGPKLLIQFQNNGVVDDSQLPKDRFSAERLKGVDSTLKIQPAKLEDSAVYLCASSLSSPAGAGGTQYFGPGTRLTVL.

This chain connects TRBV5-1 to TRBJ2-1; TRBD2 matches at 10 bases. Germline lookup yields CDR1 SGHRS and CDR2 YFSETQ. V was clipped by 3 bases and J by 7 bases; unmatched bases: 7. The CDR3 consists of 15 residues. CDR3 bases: TGCGCCAGCAGCTCCCAGCGGGAGGGCCTTAATGAGCAGTTCTTC. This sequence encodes CASSSQREGLNEQFF.

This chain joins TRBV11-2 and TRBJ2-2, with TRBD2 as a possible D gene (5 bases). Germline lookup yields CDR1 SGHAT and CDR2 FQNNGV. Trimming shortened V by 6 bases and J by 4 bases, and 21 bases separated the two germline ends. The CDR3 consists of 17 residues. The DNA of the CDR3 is TGTGCCAGCAGTTTCACACTTGAGTTCGGGATCACCGGGGAGCTGTTTTTT. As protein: CASSFTLEFGITGELFF.

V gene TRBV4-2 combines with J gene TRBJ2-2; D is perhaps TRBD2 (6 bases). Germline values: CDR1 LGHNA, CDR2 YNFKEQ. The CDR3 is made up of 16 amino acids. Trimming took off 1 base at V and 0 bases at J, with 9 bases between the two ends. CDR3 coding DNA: TGTGCCAGCAGCCAAGTAGCGGATACGAACACCGGGGAGCTGTTTTTT. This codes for CASSQVADTNTGELFF.

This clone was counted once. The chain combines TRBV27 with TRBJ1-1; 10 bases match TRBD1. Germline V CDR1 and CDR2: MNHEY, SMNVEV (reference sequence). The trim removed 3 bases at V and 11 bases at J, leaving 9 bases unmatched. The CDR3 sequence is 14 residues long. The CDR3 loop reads CASSLGTGVRGAFF. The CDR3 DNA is TGTGCCAGCAGTTTGGGGACAGGGGTTAGGGGGGCTTTCTTT.

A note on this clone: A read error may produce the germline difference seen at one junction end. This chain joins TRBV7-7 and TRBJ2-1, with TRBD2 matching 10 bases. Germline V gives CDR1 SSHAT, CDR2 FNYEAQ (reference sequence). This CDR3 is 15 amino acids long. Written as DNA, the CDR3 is TGTGCTAGCAGCTTGGGGCTAGCGGGAGCCCATGAGCAGTTCTTC. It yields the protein CASSLGLAGAHEQFF.

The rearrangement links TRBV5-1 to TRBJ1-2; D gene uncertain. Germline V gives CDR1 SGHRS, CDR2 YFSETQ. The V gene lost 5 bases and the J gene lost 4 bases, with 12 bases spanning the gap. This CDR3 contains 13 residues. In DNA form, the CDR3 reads TGCGCCAGCAGTCAGGAGGGAACCTATGGCTACACCTTC. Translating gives CASSQEGTYGYTF.

The CDR3 is CASSQRWTNQETQYF. In DNA form, the CDR3 reads TGTGCCAGCAGCCAAAGGTGGACTAACCAAGAGACCCAGTACTTC. The chain uses TRBV6-5 and TRBJ2-5; the D gene is possibly TRBD2 (6 bases). This CDR3 comprises 15 residues. CDR1 is MNHEY and CDR2 is SVGAGI in the germline V gene. The V gene lost 6 bases and the J gene lost 0 bases, with 14 bases spanning the gap.

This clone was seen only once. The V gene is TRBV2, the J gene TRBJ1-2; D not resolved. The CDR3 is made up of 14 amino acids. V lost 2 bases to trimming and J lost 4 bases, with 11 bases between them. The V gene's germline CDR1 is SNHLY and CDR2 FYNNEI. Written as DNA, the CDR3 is TGTGCCAGCAGTGAAACGGGGTTTGGCTATGGCTACACCTTC. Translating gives CASSETGFGYGYTF.

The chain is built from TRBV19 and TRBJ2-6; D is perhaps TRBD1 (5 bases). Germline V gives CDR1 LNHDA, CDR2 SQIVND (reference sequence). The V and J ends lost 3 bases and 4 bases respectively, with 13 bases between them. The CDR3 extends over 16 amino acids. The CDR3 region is CASSMGRAAGANVLTF. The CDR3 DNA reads TGTGCCAGTAGTATGGGCAGGGCGGCCGGGGCCAACGTCCTGACTTTC.

This CDR3 is CASSQDPRGRWTDTQYF. DNA for the CDR3: TGTGCCAGCAGCCAAGATCCCAGGGGGCGTTGGACAGATACGCAGTATTTT. V usage is TRBV14 and J usage is TRBJ2-3; 8 bases fit TRBD1. Germline V gene data show CDR1 as SGHDN and CDR2 as FVKESK. Trimming at V came to 0 bases and at J to 3 bases, leaving 8 bases not matched to a gene. The CDR3 spans 17 residues.

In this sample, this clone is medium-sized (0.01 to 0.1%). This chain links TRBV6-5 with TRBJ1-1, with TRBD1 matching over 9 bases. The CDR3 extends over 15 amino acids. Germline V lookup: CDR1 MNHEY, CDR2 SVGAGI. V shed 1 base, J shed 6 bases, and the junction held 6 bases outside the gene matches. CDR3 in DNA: TGTGCCAGCAGTTACTGGACAGGGGTAAAGTCTGAAGCTTTCTTT. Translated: CASSYWTGVKSEAFF.

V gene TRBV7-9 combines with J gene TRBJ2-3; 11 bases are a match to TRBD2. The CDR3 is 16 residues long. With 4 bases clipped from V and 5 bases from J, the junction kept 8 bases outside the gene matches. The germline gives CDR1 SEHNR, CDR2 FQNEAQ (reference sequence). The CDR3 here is CASSSGGTSGRDTQYF. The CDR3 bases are TGTGCCAGCAGCTCGGGAGGCACTAGCGGGAGAGATACGCAGTATTTT.

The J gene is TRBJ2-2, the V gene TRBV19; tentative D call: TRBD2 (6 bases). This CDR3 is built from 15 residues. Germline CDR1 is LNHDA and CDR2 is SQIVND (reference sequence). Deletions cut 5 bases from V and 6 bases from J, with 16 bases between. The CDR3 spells CASSGRGGRPGELFF. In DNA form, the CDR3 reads TGTGCCAGTAGTGGCCGTGGAGGGCGTCCCGGGGAGCTGTTTTTT.

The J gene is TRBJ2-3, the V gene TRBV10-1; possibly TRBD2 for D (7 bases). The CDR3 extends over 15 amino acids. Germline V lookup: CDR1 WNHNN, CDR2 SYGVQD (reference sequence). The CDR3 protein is CADEGTRGRADTQYF. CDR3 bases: TGCGCAGATGAGGGTACGCGGGGGCGAGCAGATACGCAGTATTTT.

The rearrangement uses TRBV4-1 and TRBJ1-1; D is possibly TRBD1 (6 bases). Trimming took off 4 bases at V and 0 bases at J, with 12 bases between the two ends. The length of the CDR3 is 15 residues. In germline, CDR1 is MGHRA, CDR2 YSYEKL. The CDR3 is CASSLGWGLNTEAFF. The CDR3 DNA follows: TGCGCCAGCAGCCTGGGTTGGGGGCTGAACACTGAAGCTTTCTTT.

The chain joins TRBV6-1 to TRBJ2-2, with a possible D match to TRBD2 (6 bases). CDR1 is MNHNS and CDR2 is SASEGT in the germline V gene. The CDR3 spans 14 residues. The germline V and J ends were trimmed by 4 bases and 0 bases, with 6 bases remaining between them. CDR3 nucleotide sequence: TGTGCCAGCAGTGGGACTACGAACACCGGGGAGCTGTTTTTT. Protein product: CASSGTTNTGELFF.

CDR3 DNA: TGTGCCAGCATGGGGAGGGGGATTAGCAATCAGCCCCAGCATTTT. Translating gives CASMGRGISNQPQHF. V gene TRBV6-1 combines with J gene TRBJ1-5, with D perhaps matching TRBD1 (6 bases). The CDR3 extends over 15 amino acids. The V end was cut by 7 bases, the J end by 0 bases, with 13 bases between. Germline CDR1 is MNHNS and CDR2 is SASEGT.

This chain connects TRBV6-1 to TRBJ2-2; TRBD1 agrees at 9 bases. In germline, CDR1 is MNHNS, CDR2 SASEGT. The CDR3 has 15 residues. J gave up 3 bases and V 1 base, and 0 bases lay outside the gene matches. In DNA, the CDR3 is TGTGCCAGCAGTGAAGGGACAGGGGACACCGGGGAGCTGTTTTTT. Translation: CASSEGTGDTGELFF.

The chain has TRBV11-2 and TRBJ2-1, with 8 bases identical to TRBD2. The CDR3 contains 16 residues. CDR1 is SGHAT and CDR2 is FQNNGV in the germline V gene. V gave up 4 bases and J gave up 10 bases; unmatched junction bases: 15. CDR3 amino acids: CASSSRGGGPGGEQFF. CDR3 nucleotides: TGTGCCAGCAGCTCCCGGGGGGGAGGGCCGGGTGGCGAGCAGTTCTTC. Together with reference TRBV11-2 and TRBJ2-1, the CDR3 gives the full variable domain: EAGVAQSPRYKIIEKRQSVAFWCNPISGHATLYWYQQILGQGPKLLIQFQNNGVVDDSQLPKDRFSAERLKGVDSTLKIQPAKLEDSAVYLCASSSRGGGPGGEQFFGPGTRLTVL.

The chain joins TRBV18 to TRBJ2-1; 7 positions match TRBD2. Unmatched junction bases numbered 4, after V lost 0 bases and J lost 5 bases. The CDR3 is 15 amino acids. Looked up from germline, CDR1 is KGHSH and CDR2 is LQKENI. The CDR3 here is CASSPPTGGHNEQFF. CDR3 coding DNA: TGTGCCAGCTCACCACCGACGGGAGGCCACAATGAGCAGTTCTTC.

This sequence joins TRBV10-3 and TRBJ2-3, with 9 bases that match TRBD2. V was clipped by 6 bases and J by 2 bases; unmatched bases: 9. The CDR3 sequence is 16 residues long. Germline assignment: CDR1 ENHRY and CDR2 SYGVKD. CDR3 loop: CAISPDPSGNTDTQYF. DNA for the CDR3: TGTGCCATCAGCCCCGATCCTAGCGGGAACACAGATACGCAGTATTTT.

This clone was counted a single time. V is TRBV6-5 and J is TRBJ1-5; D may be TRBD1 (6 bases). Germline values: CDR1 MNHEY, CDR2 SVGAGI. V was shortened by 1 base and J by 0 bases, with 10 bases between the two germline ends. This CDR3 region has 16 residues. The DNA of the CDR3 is TGTGCCAGCAGTTACTTTGGCAGGGGTAGCAATCAGCCCCAGCATTTT. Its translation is CASSYFGRGSNQPQHF.

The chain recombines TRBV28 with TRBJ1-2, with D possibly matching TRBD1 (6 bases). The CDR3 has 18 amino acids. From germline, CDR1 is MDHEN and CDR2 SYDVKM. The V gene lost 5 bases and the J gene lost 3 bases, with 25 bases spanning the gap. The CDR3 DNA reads TGTGCCAGCAGTCCACCCGGGCAATTGGGGGCGGGGGACTATGGCTACACCTTC. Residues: CASSPPGQLGAGDYGYTF.

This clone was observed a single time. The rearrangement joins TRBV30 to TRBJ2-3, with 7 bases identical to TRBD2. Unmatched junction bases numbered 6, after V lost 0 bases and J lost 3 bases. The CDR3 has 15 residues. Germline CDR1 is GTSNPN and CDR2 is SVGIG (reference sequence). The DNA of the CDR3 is TGTGCCTGGAGTGTTTGGCGGGAGTGGACAGATACGCAGTATTTT. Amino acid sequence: CAWSVWREWTDTQYF.

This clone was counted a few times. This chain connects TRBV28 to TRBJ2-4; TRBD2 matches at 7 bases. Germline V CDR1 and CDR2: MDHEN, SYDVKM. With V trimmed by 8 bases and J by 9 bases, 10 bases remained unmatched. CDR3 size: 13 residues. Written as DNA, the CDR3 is TGTGCCAGCTATAAGGGGCCGGGGGGCATTCAGTACTTC. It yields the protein CASYKGPGGIQYF.

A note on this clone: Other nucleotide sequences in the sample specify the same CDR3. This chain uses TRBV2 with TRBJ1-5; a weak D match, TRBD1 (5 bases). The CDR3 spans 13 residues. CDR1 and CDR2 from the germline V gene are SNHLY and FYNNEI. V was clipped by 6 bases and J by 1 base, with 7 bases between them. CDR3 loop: CASRGQSNQPQHF. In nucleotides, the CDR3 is TGTGCCAGCAGGGGGCAGAGCAATCAGCCCCAGCATTTT.

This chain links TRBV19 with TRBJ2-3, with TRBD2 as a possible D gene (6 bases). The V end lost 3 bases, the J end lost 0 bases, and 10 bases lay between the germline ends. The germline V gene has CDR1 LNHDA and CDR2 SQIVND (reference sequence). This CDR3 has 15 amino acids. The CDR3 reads CASSIPGASTDTQYF. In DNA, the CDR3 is TGTGCCAGTAGTATCCCGGGAGCTAGCACAGATACGCAGTATTTT.

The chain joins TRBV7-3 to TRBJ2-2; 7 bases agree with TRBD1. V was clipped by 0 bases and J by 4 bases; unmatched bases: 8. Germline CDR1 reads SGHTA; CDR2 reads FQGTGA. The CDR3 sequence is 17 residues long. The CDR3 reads CASSLTRQGGGTGELFF. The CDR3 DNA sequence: TGTGCCAGCAGCTTAACGAGACAGGGCGGTGGCACCGGGGAGCTGTTTTTT.

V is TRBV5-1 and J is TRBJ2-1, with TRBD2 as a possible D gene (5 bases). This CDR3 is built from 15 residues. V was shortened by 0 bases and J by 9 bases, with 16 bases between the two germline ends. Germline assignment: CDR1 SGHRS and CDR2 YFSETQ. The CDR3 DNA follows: TGCGCCAGCAGCTTGGCCGGCGGAGGCATAAGTGAGCAGTTCTTC. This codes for CASSLAGGGISEQFF.